Following are 22 T cell receptor beta chains from one sample sequenced in a study of T-cell memory formation after mild COVID-19. TCRdb re-called the 5' RACE reads with MiXCR, one entry per CDR3 protein. The data contain nearly 110,000 distinct CDR3 sequences, 14% of them seen just once; the ten biggest clones take up around 40%. The sequencing sample was made of PBMCs or a T cell subset sorted from them (not recorded which). These receptors were taken from a man aged 18 to 30 who had mild COVID-19 (a few samples of this study predate the infection). Cell type and time point are not known.

Only a few counts were recorded for this clonotype. The chain carries TRBV20-1 and TRBJ2-7; D is perhaps TRBD1 or TRBD2 (5 bases each). Germline V gives CDR1 DFQATT, CDR2 SNEGSKA (reference sequence). The CDR3 has 12 residues. V was trimmed by 3 bases and J by 4 bases, leaving 10 bases between them. CDR3 bases: TGCAGTGCTAGTGTCAGGGAGTACGAGCAGTACGTC. Translating gives CSASVREYEQYV.

This clonotype was found a few times. The chain is built from TRBV29-1 and TRBJ2-3; TRBD1 aligns across 8 bases. The trim removed 7 bases at V and 3 bases at J, leaving 9 bases unmatched. Germline-derived CDR1 and CDR2 are SQVTM and ANQGSEA. The CDR3 runs 14 residues. The CDR3 region is CSGETDRGTDTQYF. CDR3 DNA: TGCAGCGGGGAAACTGACAGGGGAACAGATACGCAGTATTTT.

This clonotype was recorded a few times. The gene calls are TRBV9 and TRBJ2-7; TRBD1 is a possible D gene (6 bases). Germline CDR1 is SGDLS and CDR2 is YYNGEE. The CDR3 loop spans 14 amino acids. The germline V and J ends were trimmed by 3 bases and 3 bases, with 13 bases remaining between them. Written as DNA, the CDR3 is TGTGCCAGCAGCGAACAGGGACGGGGCTACGAGCAGTACTTC. Translated, it gives CASSEQGRGYEQYF.

This clonotype is labeled as medium-sized (0.01 to 0.1%). The rearrangement uses TRBV7-8 and TRBJ2-7, with TRBD1 matching over 9 bases. Germline trimming cut 3 bases from V and 3 bases from J; bases unmatched to any gene: 9. The germline gives CDR1 SGHVS, CDR2 FQNEAQ. There are 16 residues in the CDR3. The chain's CDR3 is CASSLSSGTGNYEQYF. CDR3 coding DNA: TGTGCCAGCAGCTTGAGCTCCGGGACAGGGAACTACGAGCAGTACTTC.

The rearrangement uses TRBV6-5 and TRBJ1-1; the D gene is possibly TRBD1 (6 bases). The germline V gene encodes CDR1 MNHEY and CDR2 SVGAGI. Trimming removed 2 bases from V and 4 bases from J, with 23 bases in between. The CDR3 loop spans 18 amino acids. The CDR3 coding sequence is TGTGCCAGCAGTTACACGGGACACGGAACCGGAGGAGGCACTGAAGCTTTCTTT. Encoded protein: CASSYTGHGTGGGTEAFF.

This clonotype has more than one count but fewer than ten. This rearrangement joins TRBV19 to TRBJ1-5; D is possibly TRBD1 (6 bases). Per the germline V gene, CDR1 is LNHDA and CDR2 is SQIVND (reference sequence). The CDR3 has 17 amino acids. Deletions cut 3 bases from V and 0 bases from J, with 15 bases between. The CDR3 sequence: CASSMNGGRHSNQPQHF. CDR3 sequence (DNA): TGTGCCAGTAGTATGAATGGGGGCCGTCATAGCAATCAGCCCCAGCATTTT.

This clonotype was seen repeatedly, ten times or more. V gene TRBV6-6 combines with J gene TRBJ2-7; D remains ambiguous. Germline CDR1 MNHNY, CDR2 SVGAGI (reference sequence). The CDR3 runs to 13 residues. Trimming cost V 5 bases and J 7 bases, with 15 bases left between them. As DNA, the CDR3 is TGTGCCAGCAGTCTGACGTATCAAGGGGAGCAGTACTTC. Translation: CASSLTYQGEQYF.

This clonotype turned up a few times. The chain has TRBV12-3 or TRBV12-4 and TRBJ1-5; 8 nucleotides agree with TRBD1. The CDR3 contains 14 residues. V lost 6 bases, J lost 5 bases, and 6 bases stayed unmatched. The CDR3 nucleotides read TGTGCCAGCAGCCTCGGACAGGGATATCAGCCCCAGCATTTT. This translates into CASSLGQGYQPQHF.

This clonotype was detected many times. The chain joins TRBV6-5 to TRBJ2-5; possible D gene TRBD1, 5 bases. The V and J ends lost 3 bases and 4 bases respectively, with 15 bases between them. The CDR3 length is 15 residues. Germline V gives CDR1 MNHEY, CDR2 SVGAGI. For the CDR3, the DNA is TGTGCCAGCAGTTATAGAACAGGATTTGGAGAGACCCAGTACTTC. Amino acid sequence: CASSYRTGFGETQYF.

This clonotype appeared a few times. The rearrangement joins TRBV12-3 or TRBV12-4 to TRBJ1-6, with no clear D. The V gene lost 5 bases and the J gene lost 12 bases, with 8 bases spanning the gap. The CDR3 is made up of 11 amino acids. The CDR3 nucleotides read TGTGCCAGCAGTCAAGGTGGACCCCTCCACTTT. Protein sequence: CASSQGGPLHF.

V and J are TRBV10-3 and TRBJ1-5; D is undetermined. The V gene's germline CDR1 is ENHRY and CDR2 SYGVKD. V dropped 2 bases and J dropped 9 bases, with 8 bases sitting between them. CDR3 length: 12 amino acids. The CDR3: CAISERVWPQHF. DNA for the CDR3: TGTGCCATCAGTGAGCGGGTTTGGCCCCAGCATTTT.

This clonotype was detected only a few times. V usage is TRBV19 and J usage is TRBJ2-1; 10 bases match TRBD1. V trimming: 6 bases; J trimming: 8 bases; junction bases outside the gene matches: 10. The CDR3 spans 15 residues. The germline CDR1 and CDR2 sequences are LNHDA and SQIVND (reference sequence). The CDR3 DNA reads TGTGCCAGTAGGGCGGACAGGGGGATTCTGGATGAGCAGTTCTTC. Amino acids: CASRADRGILDEQFF.

This chain joins TRBV7-9 and TRBJ2-3; D not certain. The CDR3 has 12 residues. The germline gives CDR1 SEHNR, CDR2 FQNEAQ (reference sequence). Trimming stripped 4 bases from V and 8 bases from J, with 10 bases between. CDR3 amino acids: CASSSSIPTQYF. CDR3 DNA: TGTGCCAGCAGCTCTTCAATCCCTACGCAGTATTTT.

V and J are TRBV4-3 and TRBJ2-2; no definite D call. CDR3 length equals 11 residues. V was trimmed by 1 base and J by 6 bases, leaving 0 bases between them. CDR1 is LGHNA and CDR2 is YSLEER in the germline V gene. The CDR3 region has the DNA TGCGCCAGCAGCCAAGCCGGGGAGCTGTTTTTT. Translated: CASSQAGELFF.

This clonotype appeared many times. This chain joins TRBV7-2 and TRBJ2-2; D not resolved. V gave up 4 bases and J gave up 6 bases, with 15 bases separating them. Germline loops: CDR1 SGHTA, CDR2 FQGNSA. This CDR3 contains 15 residues. In DNA, the CDR3 is TGTGCCAGCAGCTCTCTCCCAGGAACCGCCGGGGAGCTGTTTTTT. It yields the protein CASSSLPGTAGELFF.

The chain uses TRBV7-9 and TRBJ2-3; 9 nucleotides align to TRBD1. The length of the CDR3 is 16 residues. The germline CDR1 and CDR2 sequences are SEHNR and FQNEAQ (reference sequence). The J segment lost 3 bases and the V segment lost 0 bases, leaving 4 bases of the junction unmatched. The CDR3 protein is CASSLATGGKTDTQYF. CDR3 nucleotides: TGTGCCAGCAGCTTAGCAACAGGGGGCAAGACAGATACGCAGTATTTT. The entire variable domain, with the rest obtained from reference TRBV7-9 and TRBJ2-3, is as follows: DTGVSQNPRHKITKRGQNVTFRCDPISEHNRLYWYRQTLGQGPEFLTYFQNEAQLEKSRLLSDRFSAERPKGSFSTLEIQRTEQGDSAMYLCASSLATGGKTDTQYFGPGTRLTVL.

The table lists this clonotype with a few counts. The V gene is TRBV7-9, the J gene TRBJ2-3, with D possibly being TRBD1 (5 bases). V lost 1 base and J 4 bases, leaving 12 bases between the germline ends. Germline lookup yields CDR1 SEHNR and CDR2 FQNEAQ (reference sequence). This CDR3 is built from 15 residues. The DNA of the CDR3 is TGTGCCAGCAGCTTAGTGGGCAGGGTGGCAGATACGCAGTATTTT. Its translation: CASSLVGRVADTQYF.

The V and J genes are TRBV7-8 and TRBJ2-1; TRBD2 matches 11 bases. V shed 5 bases, J shed 0 bases, and the junction held 9 bases outside the gene matches. Per germline, CDR1 SGHVS and CDR2 FQNEAQ. There are 18 residues in the CDR3. The CDR3 region has the DNA TGTGCCAGCAGCGACACTAGCGGGGGTGCCTTCTCCTACAATGAGCAGTTCTTC. Its translation is CASSDTSGGAFSYNEQFF.

This chain connects TRBV28 to TRBJ2-1, with 9 bases lining up with TRBD2. The V segment lost 0 bases and the J segment 0 bases; nucleotides outside the gene matches: 0. From germline, CDR1 is MDHEN and CDR2 SYDVKM. The CDR3 consists of 16 residues. The CDR3 reads CASSLWTSGSYNEQFF. CDR3 DNA sequence: TGTGCCAGCAGTTTATGGACTAGCGGCTCCTACAATGAGCAGTTCTTC.

The J gene is TRBJ2-1, the V gene TRBV19; 13 nucleotides line up with TRBD2. The length of the CDR3 is 15 residues. The germline V gene encodes CDR1 LNHDA and CDR2 SQIVND (reference sequence). The V gene end was trimmed by 7 bases and the J gene end by 6 bases; junction bases not matched to a gene: 6. The CDR3 protein is CASTAGTSGVNEQFF. The CDR3 bases are TGTGCCAGTACCGCCGGGACTAGCGGGGTCAATGAGCAGTTCTTC.

The V gene is TRBV19, the J gene TRBJ1-5, with TRBD1 identical over 7 bases. Germline CDR1 LNHDA, CDR2 SQIVND (reference sequence). The trim removed 7 bases at V and 2 bases at J, leaving 5 bases unmatched. This CDR3 is 14 amino acids long. CDR3 loop: CASNDRAGNQPQHF. The CDR3 DNA is TGTGCCAGTAACGACAGGGCTGGCAATCAGCCCCAGCATTTT.

The chain carries TRBV12-3 or TRBV12-4 and TRBJ2-5; D is uncertain. The CDR3 sequence is 11 residues long. V gave up 9 bases and J gave up 5 bases, with 10 bases separating them. The CDR3 DNA reads as TGTGCCAGTGGTTATGGTGAGACCCAGTACTTC. This codes for CASGYGETQYF.